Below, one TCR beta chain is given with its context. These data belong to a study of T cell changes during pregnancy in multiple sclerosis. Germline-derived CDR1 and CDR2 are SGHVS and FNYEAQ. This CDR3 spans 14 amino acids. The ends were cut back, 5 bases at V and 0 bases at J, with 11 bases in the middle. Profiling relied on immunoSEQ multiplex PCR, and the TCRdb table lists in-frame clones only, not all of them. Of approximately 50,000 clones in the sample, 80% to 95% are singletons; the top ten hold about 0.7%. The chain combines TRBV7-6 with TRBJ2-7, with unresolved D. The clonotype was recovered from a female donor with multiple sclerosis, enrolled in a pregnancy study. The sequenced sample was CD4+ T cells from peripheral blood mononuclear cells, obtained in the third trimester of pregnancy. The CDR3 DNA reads TGTGCCAGCAGCCACCGTGCGGTCTCCTACGAGCAGTACTTC. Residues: CASSHRAVSYEQYF. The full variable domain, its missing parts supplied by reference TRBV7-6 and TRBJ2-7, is GAGVSQSPRYKVTKRGQDVALRCDPISGHVSLYWYRQALGQGPEFLTYFNYEAQQDKSGLPNDRFSAERPEGSISTLTIQRTEQRDSAMYRCASSHRAVSYEQYFGPGTRLTVT.